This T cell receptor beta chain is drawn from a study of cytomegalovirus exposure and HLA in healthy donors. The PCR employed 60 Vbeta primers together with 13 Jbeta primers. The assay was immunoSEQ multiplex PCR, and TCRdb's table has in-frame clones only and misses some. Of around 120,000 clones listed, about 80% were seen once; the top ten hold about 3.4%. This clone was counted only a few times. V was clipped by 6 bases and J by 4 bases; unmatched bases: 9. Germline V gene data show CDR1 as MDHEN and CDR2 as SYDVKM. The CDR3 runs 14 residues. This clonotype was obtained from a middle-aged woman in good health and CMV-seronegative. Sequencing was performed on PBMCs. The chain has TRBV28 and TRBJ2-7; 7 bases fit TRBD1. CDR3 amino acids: CASSPGTAPYEQYF. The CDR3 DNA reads TGTGCCAGCAGCCCCGGGACAGCGCCTTACGAGCAGTACTTC. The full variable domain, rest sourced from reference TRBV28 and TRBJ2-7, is DVKVTQSSRYLVKRTGEKVFLECVQDMDHENMFWYRQDPGLGLRLIYFSYDVKMKEKGDIPEGYSVSREKKERFSLILESASTNQTSMYLCASSPGTAPYEQYFGPGTRLTVT.